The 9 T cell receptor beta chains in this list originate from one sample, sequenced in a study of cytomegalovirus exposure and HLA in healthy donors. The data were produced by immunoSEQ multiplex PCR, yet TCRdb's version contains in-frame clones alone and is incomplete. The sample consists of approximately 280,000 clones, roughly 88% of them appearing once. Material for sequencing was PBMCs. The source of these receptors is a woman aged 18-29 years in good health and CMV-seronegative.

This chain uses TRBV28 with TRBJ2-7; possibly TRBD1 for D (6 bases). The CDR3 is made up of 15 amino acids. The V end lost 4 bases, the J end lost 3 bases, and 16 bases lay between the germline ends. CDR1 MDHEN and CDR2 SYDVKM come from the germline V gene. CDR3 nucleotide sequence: TGTGCCAGCAGTTCCCCAGCAGGGGTTCGCTACGAGCAGTACTTC. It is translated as CASSSPAGVRYEQYF.

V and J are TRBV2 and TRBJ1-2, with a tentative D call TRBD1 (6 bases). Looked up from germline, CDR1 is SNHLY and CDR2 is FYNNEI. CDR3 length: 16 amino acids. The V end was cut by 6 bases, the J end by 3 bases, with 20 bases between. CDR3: CASRHLTRGQDYGYTF. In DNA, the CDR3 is TGTGCCAGCAGGCACCTCACCAGGGGCCAAGACTATGGCTACACCTTC.

The CDR3 nucleotides are TGTGCCAGCAGCTGGGACAGGGGCTATGGCTACACCTTC. It translates to CASSWDRGYGYTF. The V call is TRBV5-4, the J call TRBJ1-2, with TRBD1 matching over 10 bases. Germline V gives CDR1 SGHNT, CDR2 YYREEE (reference sequence). The CDR3 is 13 residues long. V was pared by 3 bases and J by 4 bases, with 0 bases of the junction left unmatched.

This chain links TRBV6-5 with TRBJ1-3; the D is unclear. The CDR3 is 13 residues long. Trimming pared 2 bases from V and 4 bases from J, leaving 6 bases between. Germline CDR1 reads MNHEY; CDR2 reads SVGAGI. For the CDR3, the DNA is TGTGCCAGCAGTTACGGAGACGGAAACACCATATATTTT. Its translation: CASSYGDGNTIYF.

The chain's CDR3 is CASSLLAGGISGYNEQFF. CDR3 in DNA: TGTGCCAGCAGCTTACTAGCGGGGGGGATCTCGGGCTACAATGAGCAGTTCTTC. V and J are TRBV7-7 and TRBJ2-1; 12 nucleotides agree with TRBD2. The V gene end was trimmed by 2 bases and the J gene end by 3 bases; junction bases not matched to a gene: 8. CDR3 length: 18 residues. Germline values: CDR1 SSHAT, CDR2 FNYEAQ (reference sequence).

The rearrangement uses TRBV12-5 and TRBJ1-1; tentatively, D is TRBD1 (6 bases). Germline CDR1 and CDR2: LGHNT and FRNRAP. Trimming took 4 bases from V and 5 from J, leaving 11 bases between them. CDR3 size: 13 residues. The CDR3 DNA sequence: TGTGCTAGTGGTTCCGACAGGATAACTGAAGCTTTCTTT. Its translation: CASGSDRITEAFF.

CDR3 protein: CASNGRGGRSEKLFF. In DNA, the CDR3 is TGTGCCAGCAACGGCAGGGGAGGGAGGAGTGAAAAACTGTTTTTT. The chain is built from TRBV6-1 and TRBJ1-4; TRBD1 might be the D (6 bases). The V gene lost 7 bases and the J gene lost 7 bases, with 19 bases spanning the gap. The CDR3 contains 15 residues. Germline V gene lookup returns CDR1 MNHNS and CDR2 SASEGT.

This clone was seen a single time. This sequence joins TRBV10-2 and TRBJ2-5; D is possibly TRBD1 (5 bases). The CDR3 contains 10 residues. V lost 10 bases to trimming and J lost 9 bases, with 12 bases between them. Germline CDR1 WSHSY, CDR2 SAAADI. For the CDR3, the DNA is TGCGCCACCTACCTAGGGGCCCAGTACTTC. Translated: CATYLGAQYF.

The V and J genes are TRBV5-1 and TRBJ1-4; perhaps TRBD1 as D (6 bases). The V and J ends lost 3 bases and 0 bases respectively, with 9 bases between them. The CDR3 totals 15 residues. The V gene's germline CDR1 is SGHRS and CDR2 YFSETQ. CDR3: CASSWSGATNEKLFF. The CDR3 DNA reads TGCGCCAGCAGCTGGTCAGGGGCAACTAATGAAAAACTGTTTTTT.